Below, one TCR beta chain is given with its context. Germline V gene sequence: CDR1 SGHAT, CDR2 FQNNGV. There are 18 residues in the CDR3. V was clipped by 4 bases and J by 4 bases, with 25 bases between them. This entry is derived from a study of neoadjuvant anti-PD-1 for oral cavity cancer. Using immunoSEQ multiplex PCR, the repertoire was profiled, and TCRdb retains in-frame clones only, with some absent. The data show over 65,000 clones, roughly 81% seen once. The time point here: after neoadjuvant nivolumab, at surgical resection. The rearrangement joins TRBV11-2 to TRBJ2-5; D may match TRBD1 or TRBD2 (5 bases each). This TCR was recovered from a person aged 35-79 years with oral cavity squamous cell carcinoma. The material sequenced was PBMCs, taken after nivolumab (anti-PD-1) treatment. The CDR3 DNA reads TGTGCCAGCAGCTCCTTGACGGGCCCCCGGGGAAGGGGAGAGACCCAGTACTTC. This codes for CASSSLTGPRGRGETQYF. The whole variable domain, remainder taken from reference TRBV11-2 and TRBJ2-5, is EAGVAQSPRYKIIEKRQSVAFWCNPISGHATLYWYQQILGQGPKLLIQFQNNGVVDDSQLPKDRFSAERLKGVDSTLKIQPAKLEDSAVYLCASSSLTGPRGRGETQYFGPGTRLLVL.